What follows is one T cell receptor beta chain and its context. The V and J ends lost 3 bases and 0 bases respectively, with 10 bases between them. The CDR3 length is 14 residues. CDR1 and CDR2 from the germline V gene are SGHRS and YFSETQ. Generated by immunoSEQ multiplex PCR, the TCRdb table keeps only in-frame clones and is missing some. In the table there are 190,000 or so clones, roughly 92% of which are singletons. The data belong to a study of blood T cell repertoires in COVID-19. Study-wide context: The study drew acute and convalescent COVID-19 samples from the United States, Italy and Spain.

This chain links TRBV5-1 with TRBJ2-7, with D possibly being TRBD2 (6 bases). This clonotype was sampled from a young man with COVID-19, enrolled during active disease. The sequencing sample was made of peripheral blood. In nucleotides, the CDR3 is TGCGCCAGCAGCTCAGCGGGTTCCTCCTACGAGCAGTACTTC. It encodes CASSSAGSSYEQYF.